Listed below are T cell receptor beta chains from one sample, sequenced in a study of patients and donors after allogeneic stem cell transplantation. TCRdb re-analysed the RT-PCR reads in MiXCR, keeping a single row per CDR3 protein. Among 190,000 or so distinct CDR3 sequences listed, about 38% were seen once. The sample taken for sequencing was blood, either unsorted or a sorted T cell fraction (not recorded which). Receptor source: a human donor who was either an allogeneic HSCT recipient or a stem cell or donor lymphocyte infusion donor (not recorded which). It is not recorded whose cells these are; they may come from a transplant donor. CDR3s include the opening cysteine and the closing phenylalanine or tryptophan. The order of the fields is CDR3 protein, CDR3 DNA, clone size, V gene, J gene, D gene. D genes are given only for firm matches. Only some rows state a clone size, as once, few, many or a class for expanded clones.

CDR3: CASSYLGQGGNQPQHF
DNA: TGTGCCAGCAGTTATTTGGGACAGGGCGGCAATCAGCCCCAGCATTTT
size: .
V: TRBV28
J: TRBJ1-5
D: TRBD1

CDR3: CASSYRSGGVQETQYF
DNA: TGTGCCAGCAGTTACCGTAGCGGGGGAGTCCAAGAGACCCAGTACTTC
size: many
V: TRBV6-2/TRBV6-3
J: TRBJ2-5
D: TRBD2

CDR3: CASSPRKNTEAFF
DNA: TGTGCCAGCAGCCCCCGCAAGAACACTGAAGCTTTCTTT
size: .
V: TRBV3-1
J: TRBJ1-1
D: .

CDR3: CASSLGISAFSTDTQYF
DNA: TGTGCCAGCAGTTTAGGGATTAGCGCCTTCAGCACAGATACGCAGTATTTT
size: .
V: TRBV12-3/TRBV12-4
J: TRBJ2-3
D: .

CDR3: CASSYGGTYEQYF
DNA: TGTGCCAGCAGTTACGGGGGTACCTACGAGCAGTACTTC
size: once
V: TRBV6-5
J: TRBJ2-7
D: .

CDR3: CASSLVGIMETQYF
DNA: TGTGCCAGCAGTTTGGTCGGGATAATGGAGACCCAGTACTTC
size: .
V: TRBV12-3/TRBV12-4
J: TRBJ2-5
D: .

CDR3: CASGAVGEKLFF
DNA: TGTGCCAGCGGTGCGGTGGGGGAAAAACTGTTTTTT
size: .
V: TRBV12-3/TRBV12-4
J: TRBJ1-4
D: .

CDR3: CASRPRRSTEAFF
DNA: TGTGCCAGTAGGCCCCGGCGGAGCACTGAAGCTTTCTTT
size: few
V: TRBV19
J: TRBJ1-1
D: .

CDR3: CASSAGQGQHPPQETQYF
DNA: TGCGCCAGCAGCGCTGGACAGGGTCAGCATCCTCCACAAGAGACCCAGTACTTC
size: few
V: TRBV5-1
J: TRBJ2-5
D: TRBD1

CDR3: CASSQGERAGGHNEQFF
DNA: TGCGCCAGCAGCCAAGGCGAGAGAGCGGGGGGCCACAATGAGCAGTTCTTC
size: once
V: TRBV4-3
J: TRBJ2-1
D: TRBD2

CDR3: CASSIEGGGGAYNEQFF
DNA: TGTGCCAGCAGCATAGAAGGAGGCGGGGGGGCCTACAATGAGCAGTTCTTC
size: .
V: TRBV7-6
J: TRBJ2-1
D: TRBD2

CDR3: CASSGQSNTEAFF
DNA: TGTGCCAGCTCGGGACAGTCGAACACTGAAGCTTTCTTT
size: .
V: TRBV18
J: TRBJ1-1
D: TRBD1

CDR3: CASSLVASTDTQYF
DNA: TGTGCCAGCAGTTTAGTAGCCAGCACAGATACGCAGTATTTT
size: .
V: TRBV12-3/TRBV12-4
J: TRBJ2-3
D: .

CDR3: CATSDFLQPYEQYF
DNA: TGTGCCACCAGTGATTTCCTCCAACCCTACGAGCAGTACTTC
size: .
V: TRBV24-1
J: TRBJ2-7
D: .

CDR3: CASSTRQGAHEQYF
DNA: TGTGCCAGCAGCACCCGACAGGGGGCACACGAGCAGTACTTC
size: .
V: TRBV3-1
J: TRBJ2-7
D: TRBD1

CDR3: CSVAQAFF
DNA: TGCAGCGTTGCCCAAGCTTTCTTT
size: many
V: TRBV29-1
J: TRBJ1-1
D: .

CDR3: CASSPGLSRNNEQFF
DNA: TGCGCCAGCAGCCCCGGACTATCCAGAAACAATGAGCAGTTCTTC
size: once
V: TRBV5-1
J: TRBJ2-1
D: .

CDR3: CASSPGGPGANVLTF
DNA: TGTGCCAGCAGCCCTGGGGGGCCTGGGGCCAACGTCCTGACTTTC
size: .
V: TRBV9
J: TRBJ2-6
D: .

CDR3: CASSPQVAPQHF
DNA: TGTGCCAGCAGTCCCCAGGTGGCGCCCCAGCATTTT
size: few
V: TRBV27
J: TRBJ1-5
D: .

CDR3: CASGPTGTTRDGYTF
DNA: TGTGCCAGCGGACCCACAGGGACCACTAGGGATGGCTACACCTTC
size: .
V: TRBV12-3/TRBV12-4
J: TRBJ1-2
D: .

CDR3: CASSSGQGFTYEQYF
DNA: TGTGCCAGCAGTTCAGGACAGGGGTTTACCTACGAGCAGTACTTC
size: .
V: TRBV12-3/TRBV12-4
J: TRBJ2-7
D: TRBD1

CDR3: CASTKTRPGLNQPQHF
DNA: TGTGCCAGCACCAAAACCCGGCCAGGACTAAATCAGCCCCAGCATTTT
size: few
V: TRBV6-6
J: TRBJ1-5
D: .

CDR3: CASSLTGLHEKLFF
DNA: TGTGCCAGCAGTTTGACGGGGTTACATGAAAAACTGTTTTTT
size: .
V: TRBV28
J: TRBJ1-4
D: .

CDR3: CASSGGGQAEAFF
DNA: TGTGCCAGCAGTGGGGGGGGTCAGGCTGAAGCTTTCTTT
size: few
V: TRBV25-1
J: TRBJ1-1
D: .

CDR3: CSARSARGGNQLYSNQPQHF
DNA: TGCAGTGCTAGATCCGCCAGGGGTGGGAACCAGCTCTATAGCAATCAGCCCCAGCATTTT
size: .
V: TRBV20-1
J: TRBJ1-5
D: .

CDR3: CSAHRAVTDTQYF
DNA: TGCAGTGCTCACCGAGCGGTAACAGATACGCAGTATTTT
size: .
V: TRBV20-1
J: TRBJ2-3
D: .

CDR3: CASSGGVVTEAFF
DNA: TGTGCCAGCTCAGGGGGGGTCGTCACTGAAGCTTTCTTT
size: few
V: TRBV7-3
J: TRBJ1-1
D: TRBD1

CDR3: CASSPTRQGRTYNSPLHF
DNA: TGCGCCAGCAGCCCAACCCGACAGGGGCGAACATATAATTCACCCCTCCACTTT
size: .
V: TRBV4-3
J: TRBJ1-6
D: TRBD1

CDR3: CASSYGAGELFF
DNA: TGTGCCAGCAGTTACGGAGCCGGGGAGCTGTTTTTT
size: .
V: TRBV6-5
J: TRBJ2-2
D: .

CDR3: CSATGTSGVYEQYF
DNA: TGCAGTGCAACCGGGACTAGCGGGGTTTACGAGCAGTACTTC
size: few
V: TRBV20-1
J: TRBJ2-7
D: TRBD2

CDR3: CSVGTANTGELFF
DNA: TGCAGCGTAGGGACAGCCAACACCGGGGAGCTGTTTTTT
size: few
V: TRBV29-1
J: TRBJ2-2
D: TRBD1